This section outlines one T cell receptor (beta chain) sequence together with its context. The antigen is undetermined. Some clones are missing from TCRdb's copy, which holds only in-frame ones; the method was immunoSEQ multiplex PCR. The data show roughly 72,000 clones, approximately 80% seen once. The sample originates from a study of T cell clones after liver transplantation. As for the study in general: TCRbeta sequencing after a pre-transplant mixed lymphocyte reaction identified graft-donor-reactive clones, later tracked in post-transplant blood.

Study-wide findings and caveats: Post-transplant, graft-donor-reactive CD4 TCRbeta sequences in blood dropped significantly in 5 of 8 subjects.

The CDR3 extends over 12 amino acids. The V gene's germline CDR1 is MGHDK and CDR2 SYGVNS. The V and J ends lost 2 bases and 11 bases, in that order; junction bases with no gene match: 5. The input for sequencing was CD4+ T cells from blood, taken about 50 months after liver transplant. The chain couples TRBV25-1 to TRBJ2-7, with 8 bases identical to TRBD2. The clonotype originates from a human patient who received a liver transplant. Some T cells may be transferred from the graft donor. The CDR3 DNA follows: TGTGCCAGCAGTGAACCGGGGGGGAGAGAGTACTTC. Translation: CASSEPGGREYF.